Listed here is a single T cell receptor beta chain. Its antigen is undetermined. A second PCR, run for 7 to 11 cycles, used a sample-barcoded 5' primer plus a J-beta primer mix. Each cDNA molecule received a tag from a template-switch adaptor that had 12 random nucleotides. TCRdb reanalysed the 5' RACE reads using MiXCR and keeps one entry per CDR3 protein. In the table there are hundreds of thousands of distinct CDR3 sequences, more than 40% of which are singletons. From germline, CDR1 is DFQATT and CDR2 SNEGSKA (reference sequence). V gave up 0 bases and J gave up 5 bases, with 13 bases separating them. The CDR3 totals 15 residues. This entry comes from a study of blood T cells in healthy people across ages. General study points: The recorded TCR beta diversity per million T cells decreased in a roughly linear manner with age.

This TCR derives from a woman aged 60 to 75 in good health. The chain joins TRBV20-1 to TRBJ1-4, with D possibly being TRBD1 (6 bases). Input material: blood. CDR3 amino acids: CSARDTSGTNEKLFF. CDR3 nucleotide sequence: TGCAGTGCTAGAGATACATCAGGGACAAATGAAAAACTGTTTTTT.